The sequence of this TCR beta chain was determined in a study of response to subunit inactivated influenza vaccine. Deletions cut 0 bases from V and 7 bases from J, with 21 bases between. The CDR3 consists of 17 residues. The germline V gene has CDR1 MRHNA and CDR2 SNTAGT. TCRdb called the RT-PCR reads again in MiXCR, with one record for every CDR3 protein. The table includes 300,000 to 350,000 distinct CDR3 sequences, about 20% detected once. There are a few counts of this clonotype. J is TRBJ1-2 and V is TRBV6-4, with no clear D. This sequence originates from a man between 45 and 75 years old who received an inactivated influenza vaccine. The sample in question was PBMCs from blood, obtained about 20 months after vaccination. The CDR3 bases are TGTGCCAGCAGTGACTCGAAGGGCTCGGGAGCTATTGGTGGCTACACCTTC. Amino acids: CASSDSKGSGAIGGYTF.